The 20 T cell receptor beta chains below all came from one sample that was sequenced in a study of neoadjuvant anti-PD-1 for oral cavity cancer. The assay was immunoSEQ multiplex PCR, and TCRdb's table has in-frame clones only and misses some. This sample has 8,300 or so clones, with 65% to 80% found just once. Time point here: after neoadjuvant nivolumab, at surgical resection. The specimen comprised PBMCs, sampled after nivolumab (anti-PD-1) treatment. These receptor sequences come from a person aged 35-80 years with oral cavity squamous cell carcinoma.

The chain links TRBV5-1 to TRBJ2-1; 8 positions agree with TRBD2. Trimming at V came to 4 bases and at J to 15 bases, leaving 18 bases not matched to a gene. Germline CDR1 is SGHRS and CDR2 is YFSETQ. This CDR3 has 15 amino acids. In nucleotides, the CDR3 is TGCGCCAGCAGCGAGTCACCTAGCGGGTCTAGGTTTTGGTTCTTC. Translation gives CASSESPSGSRFWFF.

This chain links TRBV11-3 with TRBJ1-1, with 8 bases identical to TRBD1. After removal of 5 bases from V and 10 bases from J, the junction contained 6 bases not matched to a gene. Germline CDR1 is SGHNT and CDR2 is YENEEA. This CDR3 has 12 residues. In nucleotides, the CDR3 is TGTGCCAGCAGCCGCGGACAGGGCGGAGCTTTCTTT. This sequence encodes CASSRGQGGAFF.

This clone showed up just a few times. The chain has TRBV10-2 and TRBJ2-7, with D tentatively TRBD1 (5 bases). The CDR3 totals 13 residues. Trimming stripped 2 bases from V and 2 bases from J, with 7 bases between. Looked up from germline, CDR1 is WSHSY and CDR2 is SAAADI. CDR3 DNA sequence: TGCGCCAGCAGTGAGGACAGACCCTACGAGCAGTACTTC. It yields the protein CASSEDRPYEQYF.

The chain uses TRBV5-4 and TRBJ2-3; D not resolved. The CDR3 runs to 15 residues. V lost 0 bases, J lost 3 bases, and 11 bases lay in between. The V gene's germline CDR1 is SGHNT and CDR2 YYREEE (reference sequence). Here the CDR3 reads CASSLGGLETDTQYF. The CDR3 DNA sequence: TGTGCCAGCAGCTTGGGTGGATTGGAAACAGATACGCAGTATTTT. The whole variable domain, filled in from reference TRBV5-4 and TRBJ2-3, reads ETGVTQSPTHLIKTRGQQVTLRCSSQSGHNTVSWYQQALGQGPQFIFQYYREEENGRGNFPPRFSGLQFPNYSSELNVNALELDDSALYLCASSLGGLETDTQYFGPGTRLTVL.

This clone has a handful of counts. V usage is TRBV4-2 and J usage is TRBJ1-1, with TRBD1 identical over 9 bases. Germline V gene data show CDR1 as LGHNA and CDR2 as YNFKEQ. V lost 4 bases and J lost 4; bases outside the gene matches: 7. The CDR3 covers 15 residues. CDR3 nucleotide sequence: TGTGCCAGCAGCCTCGGGACAGGGTGGGGCACTGAAGCTTTCTTT. Translation gives CASSLGTGWGTEAFF.

This clone was detected a few times. This chain uses TRBV2 with TRBJ2-7; weak D call: TRBD1 (5 bases). From germline, CDR1 is SNHLY and CDR2 FYNNEI. There are 12 residues in the CDR3. The ends were cut back, 8 bases at V and 3 bases at J, with 11 bases in the middle. The chain's CDR3 is CASARGSYEQYF. The CDR3, as DNA: TGTGCCAGCGCTAGGGGTAGCTACGAGCAGTACTTC.

The chain couples TRBV7-8 to TRBJ1-2, with D possibly matching TRBD1 (6 bases). The CDR3 is 14 residues long. Germline V gene sequence: CDR1 SGHVS, CDR2 FQNEAQ. The ends were cut back, 5 bases at V and 2 bases at J, with 12 bases in the middle. In nucleotides, the CDR3 is TGTGCCAGCAGCCCTACCACAGGGAACTATGGCTACACCTTC. Translation gives CASSPTTGNYGYTF.

The chain has TRBV6-8 and TRBJ1-2; no clear D gene. The CDR3 spans 15 residues. The V gene lost 6 bases and the J gene lost 4 bases, with 18 bases spanning the gap. Germline values: CDR1 MNHGY, CDR2 SAAAGT. CDR3 in DNA: TGTGCCAGCAGCCCCGGCCAAGGACCCTTCTATGGCTACACCTTC. Protein product: CASSPGQGPFYGYTF.

The CDR3 sequence is CASSRRVGNQPQHF. CDR3 nucleotides: TGTGCCAGCAGTCGACGAGTGGGAAATCAGCCCCAGCATTTT. The rearrangement joins TRBV6-5 to TRBJ1-5, with D unclear. The CDR3 extends over 14 amino acids. V lost 5 bases and J lost 4, with 12 bases in between. CDR1 and CDR2 from the germline V gene are MNHEY and SVGAGI.

The chain employs TRBV29-1 and TRBJ1-4; weak D call: TRBD1 (5 bases). Between the trimmed V and J ends, which lost 4 bases and 3 bases, there was a span of 15 bases. Germline values: CDR1 SQVTM, CDR2 ANQGSEA. The CDR3 is made up of 15 amino acids. The CDR3 loop is CSVGVVGTANEKLFF. The CDR3 DNA is TGCAGCGTTGGTGTGGTAGGGACCGCTAATGAAAAACTGTTTTTT.

This clone was seen just once. The chain combines TRBV5-8 with TRBJ1-6; 8 bases map to TRBD1. Germline V gene sequence: CDR1 SGHTS, CDR2 YDEGEE. The CDR3 length is 16 residues. V shed 4 bases and J 7 bases; nucleotides not matched to a gene: 10. The CDR3 coding sequence is TGTGCCAGCAGCGGGGGGGGCAGGGGGCCGAATTCACCCCTCCACTTT. Translating gives CASSGGGRGPNSPLHF.

The rearrangement joins TRBV10-3 to TRBJ1-6; D remains unclear. Trimming took 3 bases from V and 6 from J, leaving 9 bases between them. The CDR3 spans 14 residues. CDR1 ENHRY and CDR2 SYGVKD come from the germline V gene. Here the CDR3 DNA reads TGTGCCATCAGTGATCGGTCGGGTAATTCACCCCTCCACTTT. Amino acids: CAISDRSGNSPLHF.

This chain uses TRBV7-2 with TRBJ2-7; 10 nucleotides align to TRBD1. The ends lost 2 bases at V and 6 bases at J; junction bases unmatched: 4. CDR3 length: 14 amino acids. CDR1 is SGHTA and CDR2 is FQGNSA in the germline V gene. CDR3 sequence: CASSLRTGGREQYF. CDR3 DNA: TGTGCCAGCAGCTTAAGGACAGGGGGGCGCGAGCAGTACTTC.

There are a few counts of this clone. The chain links TRBV7-2 to TRBJ2-1, with D perhaps TRBD1 (5 bases). Germline V lookup: CDR1 SGHTA, CDR2 FQGNSA. V gave up 0 bases and J gave up 8 bases, with 11 bases separating them. The CDR3 is 14 residues long. DNA for the CDR3: TGTGCCAGCAGCTTAGCGCTCCAGGGCCATGAGCAGTTCTTC. The encoded protein is CASSLALQGHEQFF. Filled out from reference TRBV7-2 and TRBJ2-1, the complete variable domain reads GAGVSQSPSNKVTEKGKDVELRCDPISGHTALYWYRQSLGQGLEFLIYFQGNSAPDKSGLPSDRFSAERTGGSVSTLTIQRTQQEDSAVYLCASSLALQGHEQFFGPGTRLTVL.

The chain links TRBV9 to TRBJ2-6; possibly TRBD2 for D (5 bases). The germline CDR1 and CDR2 sequences are SGDLS and YYNGEE. Trimming left V 4 bases short and J 4 bases short, with 15 bases between. CDR3 length: 16 residues. The CDR3 region is CASSNTLGGGANVLTF. The CDR3 DNA sequence: TGTGCCAGCAGCAACACCCTTGGAGGAGGGGCCAACGTCCTGACTTTC.

This chain connects TRBV5-6 to TRBJ2-5; D may be TRBD1 (5 bases). Germline V lookup: CDR1 SGHDT, CDR2 YYEEEE. This CDR3 spans 12 amino acids. The V end was cut by 4 bases, the J end by 10 bases, with 14 bases between. The CDR3 region is CASSRRTNYQYF. The CDR3 bases are TGTGCCAGCAGCCGCCGGACAAATTACCAGTACTTC.

The chain couples TRBV7-9 to TRBJ2-1; no firm D call. Germline CDR1 and CDR2: SEHNR and FQNEAQ (reference sequence). The CDR3 runs to 12 residues. Trimming shortened V by 6 bases and J by 0 bases, and 3 bases separated the two germline ends. In DNA, the CDR3 is TGTGCCAGCAGTTTCTCCTACAATGAGCAGTTCTTC. Its protein is CASSFSYNEQFF.

The chain combines TRBV6-5 with TRBJ2-7, with D maybe TRBD1 (6 bases). The V gene lost 6 bases and the J gene lost 7 bases, with 19 bases spanning the gap. Germline V gives CDR1 MNHEY, CDR2 SVGAGI. The CDR3 consists of 14 residues. Here the CDR3 DNA reads TGTGCCAGCAGCCCGACACAGGGTATGGGGGAGCAGTACTTC. This sequence encodes CASSPTQGMGEQYF.

This clone was counted only a few times. The gene calls are TRBV7-9 and TRBJ2-1, with D maybe TRBD2 (6 bases). Germline CDR1 reads SEHNR; CDR2 reads FQNEAQ (reference sequence). This CDR3 contains 13 residues. Trimming took off 5 bases at V and 11 bases at J, with 16 bases between the two ends. As DNA, the CDR3 is TGTGCCAGCAGCCCCCCCCTCGGGACTCAGCAGTTCTTC. Protein product: CASSPPLGTQQFF. Together with reference TRBV7-9 and TRBJ2-1, the CDR3 gives the full variable domain: DTGVSQNPRHKITKRGQNVTFRCDPISEHNRLYWYRQTLGQGPEFLTYFQNEAQLEKSRLLSDRFSAERPKGSFSTLEIQRTEQGDSAMYLCASSPPLGTQQFFGPGTRLTVL.

In its sample, this clone was seen once. The rearrangement joins TRBV14 to TRBJ2-7; 12 bases fit TRBD1. CDR1 and CDR2 (germline): SGHDN, FVKESK. V shed 4 bases and J 1 base; nucleotides not matched to a gene: 20. The CDR3 sequence is 21 residues long. CDR3 DNA sequence: TGTGCCAGCAGCCTATTCGGGCGGAGCGGGACAGGGGGCTTTCGTTCCTACGAGCAGTACTTC. It is translated as CASSLFGRSGTGGFRSYEQYF.